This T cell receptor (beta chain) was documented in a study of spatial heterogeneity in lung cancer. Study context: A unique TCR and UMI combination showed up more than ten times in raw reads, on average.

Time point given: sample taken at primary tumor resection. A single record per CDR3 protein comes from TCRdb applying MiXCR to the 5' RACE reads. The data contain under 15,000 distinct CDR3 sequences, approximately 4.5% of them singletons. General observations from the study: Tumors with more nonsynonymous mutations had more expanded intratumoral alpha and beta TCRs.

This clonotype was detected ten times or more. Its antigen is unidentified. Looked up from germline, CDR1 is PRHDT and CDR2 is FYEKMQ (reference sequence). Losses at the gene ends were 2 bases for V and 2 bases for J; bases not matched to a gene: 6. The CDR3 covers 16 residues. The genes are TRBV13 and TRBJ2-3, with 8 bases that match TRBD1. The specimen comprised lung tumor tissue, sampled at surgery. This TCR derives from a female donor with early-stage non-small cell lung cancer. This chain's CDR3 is CASSLTQGAFTDTQYF. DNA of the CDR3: TGTGCCAGCAGCTTAACGCAGGGGGCCTTCACAGATACGCAGTATTTT.